The clone carrying this T cell receptor (beta chain) was counted at least ten times. The antigen is undetermined. TCRdb redid the calling of the reads with MiXCR, one entry per CDR3 protein. There are 120,000 to 150,000 distinct CDR3 sequences in the sample; about 6% occur only once, and more than 15% lies in the top ten. This CDR3 contains 14 residues. The V end lost 10 bases, the J end lost 8 bases, and 18 bases lay between the germline ends. CDR1 SGHVS and CDR2 FQNEAQ come from the germline V gene. This entry comes from a study of T cell repertoires in cytomegalovirus infection. Whole-study findings and limits: Dominating the ex vivo response were TCR beta clonotypes that were CMV-specific and HLA-C-restricted.

Sample: PBMCs. The rearrangement joins TRBV7-8 to TRBJ1-6; possible D gene TRBD1, 5 bases. The receptor comes from a human donor in good health (CMV status not recorded). Some clones in this sample may be carry-over from other donors' samples. CDR3 amino acids: CATAGGGGYSPLHF. The CDR3 nucleotides read TGTGCCACGGCGGGGGGAGGTGGGTATTCACCCCTCCACTTT.